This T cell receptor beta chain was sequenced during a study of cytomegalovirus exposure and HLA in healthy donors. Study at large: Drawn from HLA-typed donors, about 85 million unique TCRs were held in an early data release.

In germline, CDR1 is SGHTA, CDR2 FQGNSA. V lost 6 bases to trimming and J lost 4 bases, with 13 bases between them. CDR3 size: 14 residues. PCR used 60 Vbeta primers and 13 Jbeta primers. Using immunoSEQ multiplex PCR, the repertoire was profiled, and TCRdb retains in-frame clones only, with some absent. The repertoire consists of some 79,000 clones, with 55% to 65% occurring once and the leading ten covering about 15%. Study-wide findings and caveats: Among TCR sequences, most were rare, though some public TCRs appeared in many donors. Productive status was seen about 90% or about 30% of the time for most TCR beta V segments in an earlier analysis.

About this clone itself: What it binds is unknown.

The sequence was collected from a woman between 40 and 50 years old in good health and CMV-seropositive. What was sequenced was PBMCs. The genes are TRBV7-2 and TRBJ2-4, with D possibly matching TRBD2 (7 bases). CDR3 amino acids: CASRVGGDKNIQYF. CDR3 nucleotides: TGTGCCAGCAGGGTAGGGGGGGATAAAAACATTCAGTACTTC.